The sequence of this T cell receptor beta chain was determined in a study of blood T cell repertoires in COVID-19. Authors' analysis steps: Reference gene primer amplification gave estimated nucleated cell counts. The data were produced by immunoSEQ multiplex PCR, yet TCRdb's version contains in-frame clones alone and is incomplete. The DNA gave D and trimming, while V, J and clone size come from that table. The sample yields some 360,000 clones, approximately 89% seen once. The TCR sequence derives from a woman aged 55-70 years with COVID-19, enrolled during active disease. The specimen was peripheral blood.

In nucleotides, the CDR3 is TGTGCCAGCAGTGAATCCAAGGGAGGGCAATACTCACCCCTCCACTTT. Its translation: CASSESKGGQYSPLHF. The V gene is TRBV6-1, the J gene TRBJ1-6; D gene uncertain. The CDR3 length is 16 residues. Between the trimmed V and J ends, which lost 2 bases and 10 bases, there was a span of 18 bases. Germline V gives CDR1 MNHNS, CDR2 SASEGT.